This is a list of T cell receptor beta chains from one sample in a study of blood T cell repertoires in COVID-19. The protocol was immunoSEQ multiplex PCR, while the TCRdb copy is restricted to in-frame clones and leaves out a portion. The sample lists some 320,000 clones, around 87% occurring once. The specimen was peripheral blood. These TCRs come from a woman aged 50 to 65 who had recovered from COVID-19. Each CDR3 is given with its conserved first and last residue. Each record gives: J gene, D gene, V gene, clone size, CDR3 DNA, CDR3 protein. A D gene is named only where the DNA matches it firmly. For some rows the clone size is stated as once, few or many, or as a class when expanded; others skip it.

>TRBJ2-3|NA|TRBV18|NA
TGTGCCAGCTCACCTCAGGTGGGGAGTTCAGATACGCAGTATTTT
CASSPQVGSSDTQYF
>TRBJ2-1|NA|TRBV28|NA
TGTGCCAGCAGGGGGGCTAGCGGTTATACCTCCTACAATGAGCAGTTCTTC
CASRGASGYTSYNEQFF
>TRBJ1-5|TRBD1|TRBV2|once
TGTGCCAGCAGTGCCGCGACAGGGAATCAGCCCCAGCATTTT
CASSAATGNQPQHF
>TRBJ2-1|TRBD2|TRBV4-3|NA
TGCGCCAGCAGCCAAGGACTAGCAGGTGATGAGCAGTTCTTC
CASSQGLAGDEQFF
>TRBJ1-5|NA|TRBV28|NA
TGTGCCAGCACCGGGGGGGGGATCGGTCAGCCCCAGCATTTT
CASTGGGIGQPQHF
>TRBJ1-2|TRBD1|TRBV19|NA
TGTGCCAGTAGTACTACCGGGACAGGGACGAATGGCTACACCTTC
CASSTTGTGTNGYTF
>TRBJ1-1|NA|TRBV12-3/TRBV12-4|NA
TGTGCCAGCAGTTTAGCCAGGAACACTGAAGCTTTCTTT
CASSLARNTEAFF
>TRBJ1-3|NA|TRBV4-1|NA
TGCGCCAGCAGCTCCTCCAGTCGGGTCTCTGGAAACACCATATATTTT
CASSSSSRVSGNTIYF
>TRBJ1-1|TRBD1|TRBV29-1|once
TGCAGCGTCGGACAGGGAACTAACACTGAAGCTTTCTTT
CSVGQGTNTEAFF
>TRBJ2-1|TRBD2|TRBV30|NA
TGTGCCTGGAGTGTATCAGCGGGAGCCTACAATGAGCAGTTCTTC
CAWSVSAGAYNEQFF
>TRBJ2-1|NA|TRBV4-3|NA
TGCGCCAGCAGCCAAGATCTGGGTCGGGACAATGAGCAGTTCTTC
CASSQDLGRDNEQFF
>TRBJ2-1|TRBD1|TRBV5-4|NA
TGTGCCAGCAGCTTGGGAGGGGACAGGGGGAATGAGCAGTTCTTC
CASSLGGDRGNEQFF
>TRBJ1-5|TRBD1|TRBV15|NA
TGTGCCACCAGGAGGGGACAGGGTGGCAATCAGCCCCAGCATTTT
CATRRGQGGNQPQHF
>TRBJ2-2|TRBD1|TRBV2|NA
TGTGCCAGCACCAAACCCGGGACAGGGGGCGCCGGGGAGCTGTTTTTT
CASTKPGTGGAGELFF
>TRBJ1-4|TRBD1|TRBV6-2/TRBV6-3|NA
TGTGCCAGCAGTTTAAAGACAGGGGGGCGTGAAAAACTGTTTTTT
CASSLKTGGREKLFF
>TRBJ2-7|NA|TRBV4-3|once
TGCGCCAGCAGCCAAGGTTTGACGGGGGGCTCTCAATACGAGCAGTACTTC
CASSQGLTGGSQYEQYF
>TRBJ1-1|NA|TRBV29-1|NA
TGCAGCGTTGAGACTCCCTGGAACACTGAAGCTTTCTTT
CSVETPWNTEAFF
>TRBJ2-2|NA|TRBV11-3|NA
TGTGCCAGCAGCTTAGATGGGCTGACCACCGGGGAGCTGTTTTTT
CASSLDGLTTGELFF
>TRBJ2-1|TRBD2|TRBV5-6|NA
TGTGCCAGCACCCGTACAACTAGCGCCTTTTTCTACAATGAGCAGTTCTTC
CASTRTTSAFFYNEQFF
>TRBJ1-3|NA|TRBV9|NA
TGTGCCAGCAGCGTATACAGGGAAAGAAACACCATATATTTT
CASSVYRERNTIYF
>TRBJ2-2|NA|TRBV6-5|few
TGTGCCAGCAGGAGAGCGGCGGGTTACACCGGGGAGCTGTTTTTT
CASRRAAGYTGELFF
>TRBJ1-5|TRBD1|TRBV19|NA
TGTGCCAGTAGACCACAGGGGGATAGCAATCAGCCCCAGCATTTT
CASRPQGDSNQPQHF
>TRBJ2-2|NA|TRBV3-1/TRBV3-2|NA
TGTGCCAGCGGGCTCGCCGGGGAGCTGTTTTTT
CASGLAGELFF
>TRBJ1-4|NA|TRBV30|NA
TGTGCCTGGAGTGTGGGGGGAACAATGGAGGAAAAACTGTTTTTT
CAWSVGGTMEEKLFF
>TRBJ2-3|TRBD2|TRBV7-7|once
TGTGCTAGCAGCTCAAGGACTAGCGGAAACACAGATACGCAGTATTTT
CASSSRTSGNTDTQYF
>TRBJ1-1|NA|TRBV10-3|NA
TGTGCCATCAGTTTGAAGGGGGAAGCTTTCTTT
CAISLKGEAFF
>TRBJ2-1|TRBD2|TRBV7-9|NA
TGTGCCAGCAGCTCCAGCGGGACCAATGAGCAGTTCTTC
CASSSSGTNEQFF
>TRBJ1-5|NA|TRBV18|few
TGTGCCAGCTCACCGGCCAGGGATCAGGGGCAGCCCCAGCATTTT
CASSPARDQGQPQHF
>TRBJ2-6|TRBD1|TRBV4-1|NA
TGCGCCAGCAGCCCGACAGGGGGCACTGGGGCCAACGTCCTGACTTTC
CASSPTGGTGANVLTF
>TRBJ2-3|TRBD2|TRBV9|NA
TGTGCCAGCAGCGTAGTAGCGGGCCCCACAGATACGCAGTATTTT
CASSVVAGPTDTQYF
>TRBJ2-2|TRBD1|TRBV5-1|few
TGCGCCAGCAGCTTGTTAGGGACAGGGTACACCGGGGAGCTGTTTTTT
CASSLLGTGYTGELFF
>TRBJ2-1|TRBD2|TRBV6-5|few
TGTGCCAGCGGACCTAGCGGGAGGACCTACAATGAGCAGTTCTTC
CASGPSGRTYNEQFF
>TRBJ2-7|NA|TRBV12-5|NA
TGTGCTAGTGCCTCTGAGGGATGGGCTAACGAGCAGTACTTC
CASASEGWANEQYF